A single sample gave rise to the 21 T cell receptor beta chains below, sequenced in a study of T cells in Graves' hyperthyroidism and ophthalmopathy. RNA transcripts gave rise to amplified TCR beta CDR3 regions. Carried out on the TCR CDR3, a first-round RT-PCR used the HTBI primer set. Via MiXCR, TCRdb re-called the multiplex PCR reads, giving one row per CDR3 protein. The sample consists of roughly 420,000 distinct CDR3 sequences, around 14% of them appearing once. Sequences were obtained from blood. These receptors were obtained from a woman in her late teens or twenties with Graves' hyperthyroidism.

This clonotype was recorded once. A much larger clonotype is one base distant, so this may be a read error. The chain uses TRBV20-1 and TRBJ1-5, with 9 bases matching TRBD1. This CDR3 is built from 12 residues. The germline CDR1 and CDR2 sequences are DFQATT and SNEGSKA (reference sequence). V dropped 6 bases and J dropped 4; count of bases not matched to a gene: 1. The CDR3: CSAGTGNQPQHF. The CDR3 nucleotides are TGCAGTGCCGGGACAGGGAATCAGCCCCAGCATTTT.

In this sample, this clonotype turned up many times. The CDR3 region has the DNA TGTGCCAGCAGTTTTGGTAGGAGGGGGCGGTATGTGGAGACCCAGTACTTC. Residues: CASSFGRRGRYVETQYF. The chain carries TRBV28 and TRBJ2-5; tentative D call: TRBD1 (7 bases). The CDR3 has 17 residues. V was shortened by 3 bases and J by 5 bases, with 22 bases between the two germline ends. Per the germline V gene, CDR1 is MDHEN and CDR2 is SYDVKM.

The chain uses TRBV27 and TRBJ1-4; 8 bases align to TRBD1. CDR3 length equals 15 residues. Germline trimming cut 8 bases from V and 2 bases from J; bases unmatched to any gene: 7. Germline CDR1 reads MNHEY; CDR2 reads SMNVEV (reference sequence). CDR3 loop: CASGAQGATNEKLFF. The CDR3 DNA is TGTGCCAGCGGGGCCCAGGGGGCCACTAATGAAAAACTGTTTTTT.

In its sample, this clonotype was seen once. The chain is built from TRBV20-1 and TRBJ2-5; 9 nucleotides line up with TRBD2. Germline V CDR1 and CDR2: DFQATT, SNEGSKA (reference sequence). The junction had 3 bases not matched to a gene; V was cut back by 6 bases and J by 7 bases. The CDR3 is 11 residues long. CDR3 nucleotide sequence: TGCAGTGCAAAAGCGGGGGGGACCCAGTACTTC. Its protein product is CSAKAGGTQYF.

V is TRBV9 and J is TRBJ2-5, with a tentative D call TRBD1 (7 bases). The germline gives CDR1 SGDLS, CDR2 YYNGEE. V was clipped by 1 base and J by 6 bases, with 13 bases between them. The CDR3 totals 14 residues. CDR3 residues: CASSVSSGGKTQYF. The CDR3 nucleotides are TGTGCCAGCAGCGTAAGTTCAGGGGGGAAGACCCAGTACTTC.

This clonotype showed up many times. The chain links TRBV11-1 to TRBJ2-5; D may be TRBD1 or TRBD2 (5 bases each). The CDR3 has 14 amino acids. In germline, CDR1 is SGHAT, CDR2 FQDESV (reference sequence). Trimming took 4 bases from V and 1 from J, leaving 10 bases between them. CDR3 region: CASSYGGGQETQYF. CDR3 DNA sequence: TGTGCCAGCAGCTATGGGGGTGGCCAAGAGACCCAGTACTTC. Full variable domain (missing parts from reference TRBV11-1 and TRBJ2-5): EAEVAQSPRYKITEKSQAVAFWCDPISGHATLYWYRQILGQGPELLVQFQDESVVDDSQLPKDRFSAERLKGVDSTLKIQPAELGDSAMYLCASSYGGGQETQYFGPGTRLLVL.

The chain is built from TRBV29-1 and TRBJ1-2; the D gene is possibly TRBD1 (5 bases). The CDR3 is 14 residues long. Trimming left V 7 bases short and J 1 base short, with 16 bases between. Germline V lookup: CDR1 SQVTM, CDR2 ANQGSEA. DNA for the CDR3: TGCAGCGCGGGGCCCCGCGGAGATAACTATGGCTACACCTTC. It encodes CSAGPRGDNYGYTF.

This clonotype showed up many times. This chain joins TRBV30 and TRBJ1-1; no clear D. Germline V gene lookup returns CDR1 GTSNPN and CDR2 SVGIG (reference sequence). The V and J ends lost 4 bases and 7 bases respectively, with 10 bases between them. This CDR3 has 11 residues. In DNA form, the CDR3 reads TGTGCCTGGACCTCAGAGGTTGAAGCTTTCTTT. This sequence encodes CAWTSEVEAFF. Full variable domain (outside the CDR3, taken from reference TRBV30 and TRBJ1-1): SQTIHQWPATLVQPVGSPLSLECTVEGTSNPNLYWYRQAAGRGLQLLFYSVGIGQISSEVPQNLSASRPQDRQFILSSKKLLLSDSGFYLCAWTSEVEAFFGQGTRLTVV.

This clonotype was seen repeatedly, ten times or more. This sequence joins TRBV28 and TRBJ1-2; TRBD1 is a possible D gene (5 bases). This CDR3 region has 12 residues. V was pared by 5 bases and J by 4 bases, with 8 bases between. Germline CDR1 reads MDHEN; CDR2 reads SYDVKM. The CDR3 sequence is CASSGDSYGYTF. The CDR3 DNA follows: TGTGCCAGCAGTGGAGACAGCTATGGCTACACCTTC.

At least ten counts were recorded for this clonotype. This sequence joins TRBV6-5 and TRBJ1-2; no firm D call. The CDR3 contains 14 residues. With 2 bases removed from V and 4 bases from J, the gap between germline ends came to 11 bases. Looked up from germline, CDR1 is MNHEY and CDR2 is SVGAGI. The DNA for the CDR3 is TGTGCCAGCAGTTACAGGACTAGTGGCTATGGCTACACCTTC. Its protein is CASSYRTSGYGYTF.

This clonotype was found many times. The V gene is TRBV20-1, the J gene TRBJ2-1; TRBD2 agrees at 10 bases. The CDR3 is 13 residues long. With 6 bases clipped from V and 8 bases from J, the junction kept 7 bases outside the gene matches. CDR1 DFQATT and CDR2 SNEGSKA come from the germline V gene (reference sequence). In DNA, the CDR3 is TGCAGTGCGAAACTAGCGGGACCCTATGAGCAGTTCTTC. This codes for CSAKLAGPYEQFF.

This clonotype was recorded at least ten times. The chain combines TRBV20-1 with TRBJ1-3, with D hard to call. This CDR3 spans 13 amino acids. Trimming cost V 2 bases and J 0 bases, with 5 bases left between them. Germline-derived CDR1 and CDR2 are DFQATT and SNEGSKA (reference sequence). The CDR3, as DNA: TGCAGTGCTAGATCCGGCTCTGGAAACACCATATATTTT. Translating gives CSARSGSGNTIYF.

This clonotype was counted many times. The V gene is TRBV5-1, the J gene TRBJ2-3, with D perhaps TRBD2 (6 bases). The CDR3 has 17 residues. CDR1 is SGHRS, CDR2 YFSETQ, per germline. Trimming left V 0 bases short and J 2 bases short, with 16 bases between. The CDR3, as DNA: TGCGCCAGCAGCTTGGTAGTCGGGGCGGGATTCACAGATACGCAGTATTTT. This encodes CASSLVVGAGFTDTQYF.

As concerns this clonotype: This may come from a read error, since a much larger clone is one base off. J is TRBJ2-2 and V is TRBV12-3 or TRBV12-4, with D unresolved. Trimming removed 6 bases at V and 4 bases at J, with 12 bases between. The CDR3 contains 14 residues. DNA of the CDR3: TGTGCCAGCAGGTTTTCCGGGTCCACCGGGGAGCTGTTTTTT. Its translation is CASRFSGSTGELFF.

About this clonotype: This may stem from a read error, because a much larger clone lies one nucleotide away. The rearrangement links TRBV27 to TRBJ1-2; D ambiguous. The germline V gene encodes CDR1 MNHEY and CDR2 SMNVEV (reference sequence). The CDR3 totals 11 residues. The CDR3 DNA reads as TGTGTCAGCAGTGGCGGCTGGGGCTACACCTTC. Protein: CVSSGGWGYTF.

This clonotype was counted a few times. This sequence joins TRBV19 and TRBJ2-6, with D perhaps being TRBD1 or TRBD2 (5 bases each). The V end was cut by 5 bases, the J end by 1 base, with 6 bases between. CDR1 LNHDA and CDR2 SQIVND come from the germline V gene (reference sequence). The CDR3 is 14 residues long. The CDR3 sequence is CASSGGSGANVLTF. In nucleotides, the CDR3 is TGTGCCAGTAGTGGGGGATCTGGGGCCAACGTCCTGACTTTC.

This clonotype has more than one count but fewer than ten. The chain has TRBV9 and TRBJ2-7; 8 positions match TRBD2. The ends lost 3 bases at V and 4 bases at J; junction bases unmatched: 6. Germline V gives CDR1 SGDLS, CDR2 YYNGEE. The CDR3 loop spans 14 amino acids. Written as DNA, the CDR3 is TGTGCCAGCAGCGATAGCGGGACCGGTTACGAGCAGTACTTC. It encodes CASSDSGTGYEQYF.

The sample holds many counts of this clonotype. The chain links TRBV5-4 to TRBJ2-1; 9 nucleotides line up with TRBD2. Germline CDR1 is SGHNT and CDR2 is YYREEE (reference sequence). The J segment lost 6 bases and the V segment lost 0 bases, leaving 4 bases of the junction unmatched. The length of the CDR3 is 15 residues. The chain's CDR3 is CASSLDLAGLNEQFF. The CDR3 nucleotides are TGTGCCAGCAGCTTGGACCTAGCGGGGCTCAATGAGCAGTTCTTC.

This clonotype was detected only a few times. This chain connects TRBV7-9 to TRBJ2-7; D could derive from TRBD1 or TRBD2 (5 bases each). Looked up from germline, CDR1 is SEHNR and CDR2 is FQNEAQ (reference sequence). CDR3 length: 14 amino acids. V was cut by 5 bases and J by 0 bases, with 11 bases left in between. As DNA, the CDR3 is TGTGCCAGCAGCCCGAGGGGCCCCTCCTACGAGCAGTACTTC. Amino acid sequence: CASSPRGPSYEQYF.

At least ten counts were recorded for this clonotype. The genes are TRBV5-1 and TRBJ1-5, with TRBD1 matching over 9 bases. The CDR3 length is 18 residues. Germline CDR1 SGHRS, CDR2 YFSETQ. Trimming at V came to 4 bases and at J to 2 bases, leaving 13 bases not matched to a gene. The CDR3 sequence is CASSLVPGQGGRNQPQHF. CDR3 sequence (DNA): TGCGCCAGCAGCCTCGTCCCGGGACAGGGTGGACGCAATCAGCCCCAGCATTTT.

This clonotype was counted ten times or more. The chain joins TRBV7-9 to TRBJ2-3; D is perhaps TRBD2 (6 bases). The CDR3 is made up of 16 amino acids. Trimming removed 2 bases at V and 2 bases at J, with 14 bases between. Germline CDR1 is SEHNR and CDR2 is FQNEAQ (reference sequence). The CDR3 spells CASSLLNGGFTDTQYF. CDR3 nucleotide sequence: TGTGCCAGCAGCTTACTTAACGGGGGTTTCACAGATACGCAGTATTTT.